Shown below are 25 T cell receptor beta chains from a single sample sequenced in a study of shared clonotypes between healthy human individuals. Assay used: immunoSEQ multiplex PCR; TCRdb lists only in-frame clones, some missing. Among 450,000 to 500,000 clones listed, approximately 80% were seen once. Material: PBMCs. All receptors come from a woman aged 40 to 49 in good health. Some clones in this sample may be carry-over from other donors' samples.

The chain employs TRBV6-6 and TRBJ2-7, with D perhaps matching TRBD2 (6 bases). The CDR3 loop spans 13 amino acids. Trimming stripped 2 bases from V and 3 bases from J, with 8 bases between. Germline CDR1 is MNHNY and CDR2 is SVGAGI (reference sequence). The CDR3 reads CASSYGGNYEQYF. The CDR3 DNA reads as TGTGCCAGCAGTTACGGCGGGAACTACGAGCAGTACTTC.

For this clone: Within the sample, other DNA sequences also encode this same CDR3. The chain employs TRBV25-1 and TRBJ2-3, with 11 bases matching TRBD2. V dropped 4 bases and J dropped 3; count of bases not matched to a gene: 0. The germline V gene encodes CDR1 MGHDK and CDR2 SYGVNS. The CDR3 sequence is 14 residues long. CDR3 sequence reads: CASSGTSGTDTQYF. The CDR3 DNA follows: TGTGCCAGCAGTGGGACTAGCGGGACAGATACGCAGTATTTT.

This chain uses TRBV5-1 with TRBJ1-4, with a weak D call TRBD1 (5 bases). From germline, CDR1 is SGHRS and CDR2 YFSETQ. This CDR3 is built from 16 residues. V was cut by 0 bases and J by 7 bases, with 16 bases left in between. CDR3 nucleotide sequence: TGCGCCAGCAGCTTGGTGGGTCAGGGAGAGTTTGAAAAACTGTTTTTT. Amino acid sequence: CASSLVGQGEFEKLFF.

The chain couples TRBV27 to TRBJ1-5, with 9 bases that match TRBD1. J gave up 6 bases and V 5 bases, and 14 bases lay outside the gene matches. CDR1 MNHEY and CDR2 SMNVEV come from the germline V gene (reference sequence). The CDR3 covers 17 residues. CDR3 bases: TGTGCCAGCAGTGCTACGCTCCGGGACAGGGTACGTCAGCCCCAGCATTTT. Encoded protein: CASSATLRDRVRQPQHF.

The CDR3: CARGQGTVSEQFF. The CDR3 nucleotides read TGTGCCAGAGGCCAGGGTACGGTCAGTGAGCAGTTCTTC. The rearrangement joins TRBV30 to TRBJ2-1, with D possibly being TRBD1 (5 bases). The CDR3 loop spans 13 amino acids. Trimming left V 8 bases short and J 9 bases short, with 20 bases between. The germline gives CDR1 GTSNPN, CDR2 SVGIG (reference sequence).

The chain recombines TRBV4-2 with TRBJ2-3; D not certain. This CDR3 spans 12 amino acids. In germline, CDR1 is LGHNA, CDR2 YNFKEQ. Deletions cut 3 bases from V and 6 bases from J, with 7 bases between. The CDR3 bases are TGTGCCAGCAGCCATCTCCGGGATACGCAGTATTTT. Protein product: CASSHLRDTQYF.

The genes are TRBV11-2 and TRBJ2-5; 10 nucleotides line up with TRBD2. Germline CDR1 is SGHAT and CDR2 is FQNNGV. This CDR3 contains 16 residues. Trimming removed 2 bases from V and 4 bases from J; junction bases left unmatched: 7. The CDR3 here is CASSLTPSGSLETQYF. The CDR3 DNA follows: TGTGCCAGCAGCTTAACCCCTAGCGGGAGCCTAGAGACCCAGTACTTC.

This chain uses TRBV28 with TRBJ2-7, with unresolved D. The V end was cut by 6 bases, the J end by 4 bases, with 13 bases between. Germline V gives CDR1 MDHEN, CDR2 SYDVKM. The CDR3 runs to 13 residues. CDR3 nucleotide sequence: TGTGCCAGCAGAGTAACATTGGGGTACGAGCAGTACTTC. Its translation: CASRVTLGYEQYF.

The gene calls are TRBV19 and TRBJ2-7, with D possibly being TRBD2 (6 bases). Per germline, CDR1 LNHDA and CDR2 SQIVND (reference sequence). V lost 3 bases, J lost 3 bases, and 15 bases lay in between. This CDR3 is built from 15 residues. As DNA, the CDR3 is TGTGCCAGTAGTATGGGGGACTCCGCCCGCTACGAGCAGTACTTC. Translation gives CASSMGDSARYEQYF.

Comments on this clone: An end of the junction does not agree with germline; a read error may underlie this. The chain links TRBV28 to TRBJ2-7, with TRBD1 identical over 8 bases. From germline, CDR1 is MDHEN and CDR2 SYDVKM. The CDR3 contains 14 residues. DNA for the CDR3: TGCGCCAGCAATCGTAGGCAGGGGGCCTACGAGCAGTGCTTC. This gives the protein CASNRRQGAYEQCF.

The chain couples TRBV7-8 to TRBJ2-1, with D perhaps assigned TRBD1 or TRBD2 (6 bases each). The CDR3 spans 15 residues. V lost 1 base to trimming and J lost 8 bases, with 15 bases between them. The germline CDR1 and CDR2 sequences are SGHVS and FQNEAQ. The CDR3 region is CASSLDLGGEDEQFF. The CDR3 nucleotides read TGTGCCAGCAGCTTAGATTTGGGGGGCGAGGATGAGCAGTTCTTC. The complete variable domain, with remaining parts taken from reference TRBV7-8 and TRBJ2-1, reads GAGVSQSPRYKVAKRGQDVALRCDPISGHVSLFWYQQALGQGPEFLTYFQNEAQLDKSGLPSDRFFAERPEGSVSTLKIQRTQQEDSAVYLCASSLDLGGEDEQFFGPGTRLTVL.

The CDR3 bases are TGTGCCATCAGGGGCGTTGAGGGGAACACTGAAGCTTTCTTT. The encoded protein is CAIRGVEGNTEAFF. This sequence joins TRBV10-3 and TRBJ1-1; the D is unclear. The CDR3 contains 14 residues. The germline V and J ends were trimmed by 6 bases and 1 base, with 12 bases remaining between them. CDR1 and CDR2 from the germline V gene are ENHRY and SYGVKD.

There are a few counts of this clone. The J gene is TRBJ2-3, the V gene TRBV5-1; D is possibly TRBD2 (5 bases). This CDR3 spans 16 amino acids. Germline V CDR1 and CDR2: SGHRS, YFSETQ. V was clipped by 0 bases and J by 2 bases, with 13 bases between them. The CDR3 DNA sequence: TGCGCCAGCAGCTTGGTAGGGAGCGGTTCCACAGATACGCAGTATTTT. Translated, it gives CASSLVGSGSTDTQYF.

This chain links TRBV5-1 with TRBJ2-5; maybe TRBD2 (5 bases). The J call is in doubt because the DNA end fits TRBJ2-7 better. CDR3 length: 14 residues. CDR1 is SGHRS and CDR2 is YFSETQ in the germline V gene. The CDR3 region is CASSLGGSGYEQYF. The CDR3 DNA reads TGCGCCAGCAGCTTGGGAGGGTCGGGCTACGAGCAGTACTTC.

This chain joins TRBV6-5 and TRBJ2-5, with D perhaps assigned TRBD1 or TRBD2 (6 bases each). V lost 2 bases, J lost 5 bases, and 12 bases lay in between. The CDR3 runs to 14 residues. Germline V CDR1 and CDR2: MNHEY, SVGAGI. The CDR3 region is CASSYVGAGETQYF. CDR3 nucleotide sequence: TGTGCCAGCAGTTACGTGGGGGCGGGGGAGACCCAGTACTTC.

J is TRBJ1-2 and V is TRBV7-3; 7 bases are a match to TRBD1. J lost 8 bases, V lost 5 bases, and 8 bases had no gene match. This CDR3 contains 13 residues. Looked up from germline, CDR1 is SGHTA and CDR2 is FQGTGA. As DNA, the CDR3 is TGTGCCAGCAGCGCAGGACAGGAGGTCGGCTACACCTTC. As protein: CASSAGQEVGYTF.

The rearrangement links TRBV5-6 to TRBJ1-1, with D perhaps matching TRBD1 (5 bases). The CDR3 length is 15 residues. In germline, CDR1 is SGHDT, CDR2 YYEEEE. V shed 2 bases and J shed 0 bases, with 11 bases lying between them. DNA of the CDR3: TGTGCCAGCAGCTTCCGGACATACATGAACACTGAAGCTTTCTTT. Its protein is CASSFRTYMNTEAFF. Full variable domain (missing parts from reference TRBV5-6 and TRBJ1-1): DAGVTQSPTHLIKTRGQQVTLRCSPKSGHDTVSWYQQALGQGPQFIFQYYEEEERQRGNFPDRFSGHQFPNYSSELNVNALLLGDSALYLCASSFRTYMNTEAFFGQGTRLTVV.

This clone was detected only a few times. The chain links TRBV30 to TRBJ1-3, with TRBD1 as a possible D gene (6 bases). The CDR3 covers 13 residues. Germline CDR1 is GTSNPN and CDR2 is SVGIG (reference sequence). The V and J ends lost 8 bases and 1 base respectively, with 12 bases between them. The CDR3 DNA reads as TGTGCCCTCGATGGACAGTCTGGAAACACCATATATTTT. It yields the protein CALDGQSGNTIYF.

The chain has TRBV6-6 and TRBJ2-1; D is uncertain. With 5 bases removed from V and 15 bases from J, the gap between germline ends came to 20 bases. The CDR3 loop spans 13 amino acids. Germline V gives CDR1 MNHNY, CDR2 SVGAGI (reference sequence). This CDR3 reads CASSPPEQPRSFF. The CDR3 coding sequence is TGTGCCAGCAGTCCACCCGAACAGCCAAGGTCGTTCTTC.

In the case of this clone: Other DNA sequences in this specimen translate into the identical CDR3. The chain has TRBV9 and TRBJ2-3; the D is unclear. Germline V gives CDR1 SGDLS, CDR2 YYNGEE. Trimming took off 2 bases at V and 1 base at J, with 5 bases between the two ends. CDR3 length: 13 amino acids. The CDR3 spells CASSVSGTDTQYF. CDR3 in DNA: TGTGCCAGCAGCGTCAGCGGCACAGATACGCAGTATTTT.

The chain recombines TRBV5-1 with TRBJ2-3, with TRBD2 matching over 11 bases. Trimming removed 0 bases from V and 3 bases from J; junction bases left unmatched: 3. The CDR3 runs 16 residues. Germline CDR1 reads SGHRS; CDR2 reads YFSETQ. The CDR3 sequence is CASSLGRTSGTDTQYF. The CDR3 region has the DNA TGCGCCAGCAGCTTGGGGCGGACTAGCGGGACAGATACGCAGTATTTT.

This clone turned up a few times. This rearrangement joins TRBV10-3 to TRBJ1-1; D is ambiguous. The CDR3 is 15 amino acids. The germline gives CDR1 ENHRY, CDR2 SYGVKD. Trimming removed 3 bases from V and 0 bases from J, with 11 bases in between. CDR3 in DNA: TGTGCCATCAGTGATGTGGGTCAGCTGAACACTGAAGCTTTCTTT. As protein: CAISDVGQLNTEAFF.

V is TRBV19 and J is TRBJ2-3, with D uncertain. Germline CDR1 is LNHDA and CDR2 is SQIVND (reference sequence). CDR3 length equals 15 residues. V lost 3 bases to trimming and J lost 2 bases, with 12 bases between them. In DNA form, the CDR3 reads TGTGCCAGTAGTATGGGCCAGCCGTACACAGATACGCAGTATTTT. Amino acids: CASSMGQPYTDTQYF.

The chain joins TRBV10-1 to TRBJ2-7; tentatively, D is TRBD1 (5 bases). The CDR3 consists of 13 residues. With 5 bases removed from V and 6 bases from J, the gap between germline ends came to 14 bases. The germline V gene has CDR1 WNHNN and CDR2 SYGVQD (reference sequence). In DNA, the CDR3 is TGCGCCAGCAGTCCTTCTGGGGCCCCCGAGCAGTACTTC. Amino acids: CASSPSGAPEQYF.

DNA for the CDR3: TGCAGCGTTGAACTGGGGGCGACCTACGAGCAGTACTTC. This gives the protein CSVELGATYEQYF. The chain joins TRBV29-1 to TRBJ2-7, with TRBD1 as a possible D gene (6 bases). V lost 2 bases, J lost 2 bases, and 10 bases lay in between. The CDR3 runs to 13 residues. Per germline, CDR1 SQVTM and CDR2 ANQGSEA.